This TCR beta chain was profiled in a study of T cell changes during pregnancy in multiple sclerosis (dated by TCRdb to about 2019). The study in broad terms: The study examined how the T cell repertoire changed over the course of pregnancy in women with multiple sclerosis.

The CDR3, cysteine through phenylalanine, is 16 amino acids long. Only the CDR3 region is kept as DNA, spanning 48 bases read in frame from base 1. Via the germline V gene (reference sequence), CDR1 is SGHNT and CDR2 YYREEE. V has 4 bases trimmed and J has 0 bases trimmed; junction bases matching no gene number 5. A word on this clone: It lacks a known antigen. Base quality data are lacking; no much larger clone is found one base away.

Library preparation employed the immunoSEQ multiplex PCR assay. TCRdb mirrors the immuneACCESS table, restricted to in-frame sequences. Some clones are absent from its copies; in checked studies, under half trace to an unresolved V gene, and the reason for the others is unknown. This sample has over 50,000 clones in its table, and approximately 88% of those were observed once. The ten largest clones represent about 1.8% of the sample. Material: peripheral blood, obtained in the first trimester of pregnancy. The chain was built from TRBV5-4 and TRBJ2-7; the central 12 bases match TRBD2. This TCR was recovered from a female donor with multiple sclerosis, enrolled in a pregnancy study. The nucleotide sequence is given as TGTGCCAGCAGCCCTACTAGCGGGAGGAGCTCCTACGAGCAGTACTTC. Translated, this is CASSPTSGRSSYEQYF.